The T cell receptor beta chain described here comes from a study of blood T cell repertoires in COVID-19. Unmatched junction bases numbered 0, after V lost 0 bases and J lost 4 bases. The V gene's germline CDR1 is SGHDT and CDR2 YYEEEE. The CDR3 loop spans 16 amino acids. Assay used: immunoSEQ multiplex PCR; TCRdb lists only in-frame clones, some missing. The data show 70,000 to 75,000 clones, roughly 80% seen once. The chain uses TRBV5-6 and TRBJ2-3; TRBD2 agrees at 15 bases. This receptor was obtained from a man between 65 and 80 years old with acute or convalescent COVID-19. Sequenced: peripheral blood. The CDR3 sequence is CASSLGTSGRADTQYF. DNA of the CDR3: TGTGCCAGCAGCTTGGGGACTAGCGGGAGGGCAGATACGCAGTATTTT.